Below are 16 T cell receptor beta chains sequenced from a single sample in a study of cytomegalovirus exposure and HLA in healthy donors. Vbeta (60) and Jbeta (13) primers were used in the PCR. Clones were read by immunoSEQ multiplex PCR, and TCRdb kept only the in-frame ones, dropping some. The sample shows some 200,000 clones, about four fifths of them seen only once. Sequenced input: PBMCs. The receptor set was obtained from a girl under 18 in good health and CMV-seropositive.

J is TRBJ2-3 and V is TRBV2, with D perhaps TRBD2 (5 bases). The V end was cut by 1 base, the J end by 0 bases, with 11 bases between. CDR1 is SNHLY, CDR2 FYNNEI, per germline. The CDR3 covers 16 residues. The CDR3 region is CASSEGRVPSTDTQYF. The CDR3 coding sequence is TGTGCCAGCAGTGAAGGGCGGGTACCTAGCACAGATACGCAGTATTTT.

The CDR3: CATTRDRALYGYTF. The DNA of the CDR3 is TGTGCCACCACCCGGGACAGGGCACTCTATGGCTACACCTTC. The chain has TRBV15 and TRBJ1-2; TRBD1 agrees at 9 bases. Per the germline V gene, CDR1 is LNHNV and CDR2 is YYDKDF (reference sequence). With V trimmed by 7 bases and J by 4 bases, 7 bases remained unmatched. The CDR3 consists of 14 residues.

The chain is built from TRBV4-1 and TRBJ1-1; D gene uncertain. This CDR3 region has 13 residues. The germline V gene has CDR1 MGHRA and CDR2 YSYEKL. Trimming pared 1 base from V and 1 base from J, leaving 4 bases between. Here the CDR3 DNA reads TGCGCCAGCAGCCAAGTCAAGAACACTGAAGCTTTCTTT. As protein: CASSQVKNTEAFF.

The chain is built from TRBV19 and TRBJ2-5, with D maybe TRBD1 (6 bases). Between the trimmed V and J ends, which lost 3 bases and 4 bases, there was a span of 18 bases. The CDR3 covers 16 residues. The V gene's germline CDR1 is LNHDA and CDR2 SQIVND (reference sequence). In DNA, the CDR3 is TGTGCCAGTAGTATGGGGGACAAGCATACTCGAGAGACCCAGTACTTC. Protein product: CASSMGDKHTRETQYF.

This clone was observed a few times. The CDR3 region is CASSLGGYSNQPQHF. The CDR3 region has the DNA TGCGCCAGCAGCTTGGGCGGTTATAGCAATCAGCCCCAGCATTTT. The rearrangement uses TRBV5-1 and TRBJ1-5, with D hard to call. Trimming stripped 0 bases from V and 0 bases from J, with 7 bases between. CDR1 is SGHRS, CDR2 YFSETQ, per germline. This CDR3 has 15 amino acids.

This rearrangement joins TRBV19 to TRBJ2-5; D is possibly TRBD2 (6 bases). CDR1 is LNHDA and CDR2 is SQIVND in the germline V gene (reference sequence). The V end was cut by 11 bases, the J end by 3 bases, with 19 bases between. This CDR3 spans 14 amino acids. The CDR3 DNA follows: TGTGCCTCGCGGGACGGTGACGTTAAAGAGACCCAGTACTTC. It translates to CASRDGDVKETQYF.

This clone was recorded a few times. V usage is TRBV5-1 and J usage is TRBJ2-5, with 9 bases lining up with TRBD1. Germline V lookup: CDR1 SGHRS, CDR2 YFSETQ. CDR3 length: 14 amino acids. J was trimmed by 5 bases and V by 2 bases; bases with no gene match: 4. CDR3 sequence: CASSFDRGVETQYF. DNA for the CDR3: TGCGCCAGCAGCTTCGACAGGGGGGTGGAGACCCAGTACTTC.

The chain has TRBV5-1 and TRBJ2-1; 8 positions agree with TRBD2. The CDR3 runs 15 residues. Germline-derived CDR1 and CDR2 are SGHRS and YFSETQ. The ends lost 0 bases at V and 9 bases at J; junction bases unmatched: 8. The CDR3 sequence: CASSLAPGGVSEQFF. CDR3 nucleotide sequence: TGCGCCAGCAGCTTGGCCCCCGGGGGGGTGAGTGAGCAGTTCTTC.

This clone has more than one count but fewer than ten. This chain connects TRBV5-1 to TRBJ2-3, with 8 positions matching TRBD2. Germline loops: CDR1 SGHRS, CDR2 YFSETQ. This CDR3 spans 15 amino acids. V gave up 2 bases and J gave up 5 bases; unmatched junction bases: 7. The chain's CDR3 is CASSLSGGRGDTQYF. The CDR3, as DNA: TGCGCCAGCAGCTTAAGCGGGGGCCGGGGAGATACGCAGTATTTT.

This clone was counted a single time. The CDR3 sequence: CATSRDRTNTGELFF. The CDR3 coding sequence is TGTGCCACCAGCAGAGACAGGACGAACACCGGGGAGCTGTTTTTT. The V gene is TRBV15, the J gene TRBJ2-2, with D unclear. Germline V gene data show CDR1 as LNHNV and CDR2 as YYDKDF (reference sequence). Trimming removed 0 bases at V and 0 bases at J, with 5 bases between. CDR3 length: 15 residues.

V gene TRBV5-1 combines with J gene TRBJ1-6, with D maybe TRBD1 (5 bases). Between the trimmed V and J ends, which lost 4 bases and 7 bases, there was a span of 15 bases. Germline V lookup: CDR1 SGHRS, CDR2 YFSETQ. The CDR3 runs 15 residues. The CDR3 DNA reads as TGCGCCAGCAGCCCGGAGGGGACGCGAAATTCACCCCTCCACTTT. It codes for CASSPEGTRNSPLHF.

The CDR3 coding sequence is TGTGCCAGCAGTTATGCCCTAGGGAACACCGGGGAGCTGTTTTTT. Its protein product is CASSYALGNTGELFF. This chain uses TRBV6-6 with TRBJ2-2, with no clear D. This CDR3 is built from 15 residues. Germline V gives CDR1 MNHNY, CDR2 SVGAGI (reference sequence). Trimming removed 3 bases from V and 1 base from J, with 9 bases in between.

The CDR3 is CASSWAGGPSTDTQYF. CDR3 DNA: TGTGCCAGCAGCTGGGCGGGGGGGCCTAGCACAGATACGCAGTATTTT. The chain combines TRBV7-2 with TRBJ2-3; 9 positions agree with TRBD2. The ends lost 4 bases at V and 0 bases at J; junction bases unmatched: 5. The germline V gene has CDR1 SGHTA and CDR2 FQGNSA. The CDR3 is made up of 16 amino acids.

The chain is built from TRBV14 and TRBJ2-1; D is perhaps TRBD2 (5 bases). Trimming took 2 bases from V and 7 from J, leaving 12 bases between them. The CDR3 loop spans 14 amino acids. Germline V gives CDR1 SGHDN, CDR2 FVKESK. CDR3 residues: CASSQRSQRNEQFF. For the CDR3, the DNA is TGTGCCAGCAGCCAACGTTCCCAGCGGAATGAGCAGTTCTTC.

The sample holds a few counts of this clone. The chain employs TRBV5-1 and TRBJ1-1, with D perhaps matching TRBD1 (6 bases). This CDR3 region has 13 residues. Germline CDR1 is SGHRS and CDR2 is YFSETQ. The V end was cut by 2 bases, the J end by 2 bases, with 7 bases between. The DNA of the CDR3 is TGCGCCAGCAGCTTCAGGGGTAACACTGAAGCTTTCTTT. This codes for CASSFRGNTEAFF.

The genes are TRBV4-1 and TRBJ1-1; 8 bases map to TRBD1. Per germline, CDR1 MGHRA and CDR2 YSYEKL. Trimming at V came to 0 bases and at J to 4 bases, leaving 10 bases not matched to a gene. This CDR3 is 17 amino acids long. For the CDR3, the DNA is TGCGCCAGCAGCCAAGATCGAACAGGGGGGGTTTTCACTGAAGCTTTCTTT. This sequence encodes CASSQDRTGGVFTEAFF.